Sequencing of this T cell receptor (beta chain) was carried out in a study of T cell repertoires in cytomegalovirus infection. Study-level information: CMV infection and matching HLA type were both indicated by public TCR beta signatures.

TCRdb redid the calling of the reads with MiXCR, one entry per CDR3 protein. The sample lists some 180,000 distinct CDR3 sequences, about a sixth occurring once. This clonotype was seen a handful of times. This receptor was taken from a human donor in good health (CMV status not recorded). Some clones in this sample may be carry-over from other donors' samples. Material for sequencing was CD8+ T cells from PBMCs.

CDR3 nucleotide sequence: TGTGCCAGCAGTTACTTGGACCGAGATCAGCCCCAGCATTTT. Its translation is CASSYLDRDQPQHF. This chain joins TRBV6-2 or TRBV6-3 and TRBJ1-5; the D is unclear. CDR1 MNHEY and CDR2 SVGEGT come from the germline V gene. Trimming cost V 1 base and J 5 bases, with 9 bases left between them. The CDR3 is made up of 14 amino acids.